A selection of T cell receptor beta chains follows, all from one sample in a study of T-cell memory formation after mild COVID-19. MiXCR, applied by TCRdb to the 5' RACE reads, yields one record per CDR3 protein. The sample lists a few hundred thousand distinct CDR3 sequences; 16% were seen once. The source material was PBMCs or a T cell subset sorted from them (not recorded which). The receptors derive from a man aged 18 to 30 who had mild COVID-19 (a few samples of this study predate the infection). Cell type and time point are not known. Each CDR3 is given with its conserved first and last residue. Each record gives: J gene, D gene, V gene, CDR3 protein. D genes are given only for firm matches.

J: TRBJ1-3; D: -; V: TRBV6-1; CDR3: CASSEVQGHAGNTIYF
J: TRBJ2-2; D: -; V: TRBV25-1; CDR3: CASRGRGAGELFF
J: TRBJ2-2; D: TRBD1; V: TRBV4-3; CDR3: CASSQGTGSNTGELFF
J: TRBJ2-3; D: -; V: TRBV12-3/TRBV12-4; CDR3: CASSFDSADTQYF
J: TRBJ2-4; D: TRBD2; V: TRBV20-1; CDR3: CSATISGEYGIQYF
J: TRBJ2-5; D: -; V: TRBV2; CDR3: CASNGQGWETQYF
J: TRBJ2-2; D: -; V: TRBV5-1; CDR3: CASSRAGSNTGELFF
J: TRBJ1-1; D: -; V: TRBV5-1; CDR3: CASRGGRSTEAFF
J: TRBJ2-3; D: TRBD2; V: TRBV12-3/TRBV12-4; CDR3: CASSFPGGGADTQYF
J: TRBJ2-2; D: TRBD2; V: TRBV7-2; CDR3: CASSLRDYYTGELFF
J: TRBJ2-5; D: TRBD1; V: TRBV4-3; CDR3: CASSRRSGQGMEETQYF
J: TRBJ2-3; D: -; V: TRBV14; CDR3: CASSQEPRGSQYF
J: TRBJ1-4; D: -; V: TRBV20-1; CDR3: CSARAPQPNEKLFF
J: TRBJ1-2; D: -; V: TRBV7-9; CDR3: CASSLDSFYGYTF
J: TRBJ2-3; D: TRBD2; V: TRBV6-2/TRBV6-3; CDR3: CASSYVTSEDTQYF
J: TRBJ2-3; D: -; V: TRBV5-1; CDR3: CASSFKQDTDTQYF
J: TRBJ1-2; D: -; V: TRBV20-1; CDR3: CSARNNDYGYTF